Detailed here is one T cell receptor beta chain. This sample stems from a study of shared clonotypes between healthy human individuals. Study-level background: CD8 memory received one plate per donor, CD8 naive two, CD4 memory three and CD4 naive three.

In replicate PCRs of sorted subsets, approximately 190 ng DNA, some 28,000 T cell genomes, was used. Sequencing used immunoSEQ multiplex PCR; TCRdb keeps in-frame clones, though not all of them. The sample yields approximately 1.5 million clones, 98% seen once. V was pared by 6 bases and J by 7 bases, with 13 bases between. CDR1 and CDR2 (germline): ENHRY, SYGVKD. The length of the CDR3 is 13 residues. This receptor was identified in a man aged 30 to 45 in good health. The sequencing input was naive CD4+ T cells sorted from blood. The subset denotes: CD45RA+ positively selected. The gene calls are TRBV10-3 and TRBJ2-1, with D perhaps being TRBD1 or TRBD2 (5 bases each). CDR3: CAIRGDGRNEQFF. In DNA, the CDR3 is TGTGCCATCAGGGGGGACGGGCGGAATGAGCAGTTCTTC.